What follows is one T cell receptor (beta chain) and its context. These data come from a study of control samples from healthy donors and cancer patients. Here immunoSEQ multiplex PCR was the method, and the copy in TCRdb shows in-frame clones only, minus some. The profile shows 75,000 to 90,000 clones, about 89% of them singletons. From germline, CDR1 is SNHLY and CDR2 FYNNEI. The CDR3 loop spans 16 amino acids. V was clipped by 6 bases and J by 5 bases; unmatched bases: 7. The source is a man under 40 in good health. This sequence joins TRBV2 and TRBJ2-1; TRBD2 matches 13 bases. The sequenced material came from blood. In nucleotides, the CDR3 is TGTGCCAGCAGCCACCGGACTAGCGGGGGAAACAATGAGCAGTTCTTC. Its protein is CASSHRTSGGNNEQFF.